The sequence of this T cell receptor (beta chain) was determined in a study of control samples from healthy donors and cancer patients. Trimming removed 4 bases from V and 0 bases from J; junction bases left unmatched: 14. Germline CDR1 and CDR2: SGHRS and YFSETQ. The CDR3 spans 18 residues. The assay was immunoSEQ multiplex PCR, and TCRdb's table has in-frame clones only and misses some. The profile shows some 120,000 clones, roughly 84% of them singletons. The clonotype comes from a man between 18 and 35 years old in good health. The genes are TRBV5-1 and TRBJ2-3; 7 nucleotides line up with TRBD2. Sequences were obtained from blood. The CDR3 loop is CASSSGMGAGTSTDTQYF. The CDR3 coding sequence is TGCGCCAGCAGCAGTGGCATGGGAGCGGGGACTAGCACAGATACGCAGTATTTT.